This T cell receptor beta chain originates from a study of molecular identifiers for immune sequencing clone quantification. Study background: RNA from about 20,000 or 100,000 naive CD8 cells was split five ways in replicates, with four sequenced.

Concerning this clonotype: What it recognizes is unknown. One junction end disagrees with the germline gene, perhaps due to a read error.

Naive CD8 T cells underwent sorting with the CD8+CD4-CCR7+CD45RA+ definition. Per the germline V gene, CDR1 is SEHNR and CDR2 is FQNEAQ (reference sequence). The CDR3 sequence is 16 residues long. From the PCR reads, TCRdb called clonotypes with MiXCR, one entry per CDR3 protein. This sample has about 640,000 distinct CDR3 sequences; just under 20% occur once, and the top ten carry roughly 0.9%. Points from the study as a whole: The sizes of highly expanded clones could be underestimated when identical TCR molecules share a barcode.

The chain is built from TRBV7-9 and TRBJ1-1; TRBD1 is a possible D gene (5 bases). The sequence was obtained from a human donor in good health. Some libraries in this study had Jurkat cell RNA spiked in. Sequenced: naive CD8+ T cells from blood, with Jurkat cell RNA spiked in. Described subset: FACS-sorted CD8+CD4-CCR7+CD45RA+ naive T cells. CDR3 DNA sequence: TGTGCCGGCAGCTTCTCCGGGGGAAGTATGAACACTGGAGCTTTCTTT. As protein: CAGSFSGGSMNTGAFF.